This T cell receptor beta chain was sequenced during a study of shared clonotypes between healthy human individuals. Turning to this clone: What it binds is not known.

Germline V gene data show CDR1 as SQVTM and CDR2 as ANQGSEA. CDR3 size: 16 residues. Trimming at V came to 3 bases and at J to 0 bases, leaving 10 bases not matched to a gene. TCRdb's copy holds only in-frame clones and misses some; the assay was immunoSEQ multiplex PCR. Among approximately 810,000 clones listed, 92% were seen once. Study-wide findings and caveats: Generation probabilities of non-shared clonotypes were lower (relative to those shared by all four donors). The authors sampled blood alone, and tissue repertoires likely differ.

It was CD45RO-negative cells, positively selected for CCR7, that made up naive CD8 cells, with terminally differentiated effector memory CD45RA+ cells excluded. The source of this sequence is a young man in good health. The chain combines TRBV29-1 with TRBJ1-1; 7 bases map to TRBD1. Sequenced sample: naive CD8+ T cells sorted from blood. The CDR3 coding sequence is TGCAGCGTTGATGGAACAGGGGCTCTCATGAACACTGAAGCTTTCTTT. Protein: CSVDGTGALMNTEAFF.